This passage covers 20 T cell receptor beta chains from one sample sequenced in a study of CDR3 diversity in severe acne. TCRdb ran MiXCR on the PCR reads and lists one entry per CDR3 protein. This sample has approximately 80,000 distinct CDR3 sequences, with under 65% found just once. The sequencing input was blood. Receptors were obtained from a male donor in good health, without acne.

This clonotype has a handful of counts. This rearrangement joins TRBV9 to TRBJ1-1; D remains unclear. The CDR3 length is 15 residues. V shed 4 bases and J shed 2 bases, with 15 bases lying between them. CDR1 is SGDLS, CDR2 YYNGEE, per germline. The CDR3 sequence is CASSQLTGFNTEAFF. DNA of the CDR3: TGTGCCAGCAGCCAACTAACGGGGTTTAACACTGAAGCTTTCTTT.

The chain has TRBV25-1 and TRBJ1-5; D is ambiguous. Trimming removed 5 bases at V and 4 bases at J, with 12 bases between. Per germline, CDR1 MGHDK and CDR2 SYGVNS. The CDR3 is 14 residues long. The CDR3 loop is CASSLWQTNQPQHF. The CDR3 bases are TGTGCCAGCAGTTTGTGGCAGACTAATCAGCCCCAGCATTTT.

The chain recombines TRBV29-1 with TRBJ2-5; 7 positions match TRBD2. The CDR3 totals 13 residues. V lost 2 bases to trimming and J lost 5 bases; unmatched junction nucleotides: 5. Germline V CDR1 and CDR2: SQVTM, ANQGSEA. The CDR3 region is CSVEFQRGETQYF. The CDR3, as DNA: TGCAGCGTTGAATTCCAGCGGGGCGAGACCCAGTACTTC.

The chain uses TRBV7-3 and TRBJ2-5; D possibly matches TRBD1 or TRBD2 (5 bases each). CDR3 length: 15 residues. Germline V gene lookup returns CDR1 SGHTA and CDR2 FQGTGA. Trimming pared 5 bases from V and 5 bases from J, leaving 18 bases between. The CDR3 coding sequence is TGTGCCAGCAGCCCAGCGTCAGGGACGGGTGAGACCCAGTACTTC. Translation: CASSPASGTGETQYF. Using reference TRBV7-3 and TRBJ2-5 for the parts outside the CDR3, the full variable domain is GAGVSQTPSNKVTEKGKYVELRCDPISGHTALYWYRQSLGQGPEFLIYFQGTGAADDSGLPNDRFFAVRPEGSVSTLKIQRTERGDSAVYLCASSPASGTGETQYFGPGTRLLVL.

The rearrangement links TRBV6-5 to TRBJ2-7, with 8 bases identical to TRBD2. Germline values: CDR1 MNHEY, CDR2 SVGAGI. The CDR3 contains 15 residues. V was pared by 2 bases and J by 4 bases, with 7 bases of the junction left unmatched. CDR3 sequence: CASSYRTAGGYEQYF. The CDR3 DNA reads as TGTGCCAGCAGTTACCGGACGGCGGGAGGATACGAGCAGTACTTC.

This CDR3 reads CASSGLGETQYF. The CDR3 DNA sequence: TGTGCCAGCAGCGGTTTAGGGGAGACCCAGTACTTC. The chain carries TRBV9 and TRBJ2-5, with D unclear. The CDR3 length is 12 residues. V dropped 3 bases and J dropped 5 bases, with 8 bases sitting between them. Germline CDR1 is SGDLS and CDR2 is YYNGEE. The variable domain in full, completed from reference TRBV9 and TRBJ2-5, reads DSGVTQTPKHLITATGQRVTLRCSPRSGDLSVYWYQQSLDQGLQFLIQYYNGEERAKGNILERFSAQQFPDLHSELNLSSLELGDSALYFCASSGLGETQYFGPGTRLLVL.

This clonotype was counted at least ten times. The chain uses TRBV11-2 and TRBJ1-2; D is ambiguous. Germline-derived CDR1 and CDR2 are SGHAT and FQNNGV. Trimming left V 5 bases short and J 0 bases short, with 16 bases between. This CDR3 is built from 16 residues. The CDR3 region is CASSPTGRIANYGYTF. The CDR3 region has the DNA TGTGCCAGCAGCCCTACCGGACGGATAGCTAACTATGGCTACACCTTC.

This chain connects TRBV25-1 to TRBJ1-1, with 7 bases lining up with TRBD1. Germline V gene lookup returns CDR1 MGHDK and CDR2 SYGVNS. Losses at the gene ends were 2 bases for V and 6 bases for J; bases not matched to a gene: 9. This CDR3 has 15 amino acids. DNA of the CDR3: TGTGCCAGCAGTGAAGGGGACAGCGTCTTCTCTGAAGCTTTCTTT. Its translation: CASSEGDSVFSEAFF.

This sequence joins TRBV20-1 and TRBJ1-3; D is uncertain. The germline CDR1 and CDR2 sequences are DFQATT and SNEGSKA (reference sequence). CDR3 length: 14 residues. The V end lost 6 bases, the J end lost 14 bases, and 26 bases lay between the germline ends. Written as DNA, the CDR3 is TGCAGTGCCCACGGGAGCAGCTCGGGAAGTACCGTATATTTT. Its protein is CSAHGSSSGSTVYF.

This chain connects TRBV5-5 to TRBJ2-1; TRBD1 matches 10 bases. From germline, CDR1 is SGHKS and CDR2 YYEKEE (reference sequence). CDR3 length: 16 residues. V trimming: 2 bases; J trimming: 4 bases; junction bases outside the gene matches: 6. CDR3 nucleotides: TGTGCCAGCAGCTTTGGGGACAGGGGTCTTTACAATGAGCAGTTCTTC. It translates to CASSFGDRGLYNEQFF.

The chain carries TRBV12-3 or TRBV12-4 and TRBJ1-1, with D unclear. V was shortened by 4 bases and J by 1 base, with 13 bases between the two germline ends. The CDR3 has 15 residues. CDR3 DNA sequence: TGTGCCAGCAGTTCACAACACCAAAGGAACACTGAAGCTTTCTTT. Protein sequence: CASSSQHQRNTEAFF.

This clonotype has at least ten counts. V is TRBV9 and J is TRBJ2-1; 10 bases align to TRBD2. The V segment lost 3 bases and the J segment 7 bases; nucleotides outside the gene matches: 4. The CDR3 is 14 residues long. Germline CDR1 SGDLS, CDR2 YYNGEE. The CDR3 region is CASSDQLAGNEQFF. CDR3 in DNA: TGTGCCAGCAGCGACCAACTAGCGGGGAATGAGCAGTTCTTC.

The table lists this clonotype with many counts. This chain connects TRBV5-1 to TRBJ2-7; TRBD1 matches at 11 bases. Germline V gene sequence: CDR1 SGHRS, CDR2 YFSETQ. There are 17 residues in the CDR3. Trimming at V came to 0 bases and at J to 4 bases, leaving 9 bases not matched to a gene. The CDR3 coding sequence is TGCGCCAGCAGCTTGGTGGGGGGACAGGGGGAGAAGTACGAGCAGTACTTC. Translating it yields CASSLVGGQGEKYEQYF.

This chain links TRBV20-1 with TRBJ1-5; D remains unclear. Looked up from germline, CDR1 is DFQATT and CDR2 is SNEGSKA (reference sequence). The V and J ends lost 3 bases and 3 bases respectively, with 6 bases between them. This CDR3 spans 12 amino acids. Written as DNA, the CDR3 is TGCAGTGCTAGTGTCACCAATCAGCCCCAGCATTTT. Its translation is CSASVTNQPQHF.

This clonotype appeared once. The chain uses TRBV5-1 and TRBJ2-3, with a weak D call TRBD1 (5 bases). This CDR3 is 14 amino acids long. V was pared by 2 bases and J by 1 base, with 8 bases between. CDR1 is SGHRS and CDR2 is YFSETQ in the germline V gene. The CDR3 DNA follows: TGCGCCAGCAGCTTAGGGGATGGCACAGATACGCAGTATTTT. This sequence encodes CASSLGDGTDTQYF.

The CDR3 spells CASRPTGMNTEAFF. Written as DNA, the CDR3 is TGTGCCAGCAGGCCCACAGGGATGAACACTGAAGCTTTCTTT. The J gene is TRBJ1-1, the V gene TRBV12-3 or TRBV12-4; D may be TRBD1 (6 bases). The CDR3 extends over 14 amino acids. The V end lost 6 bases, the J end lost 0 bases, and 11 bases lay between the germline ends.

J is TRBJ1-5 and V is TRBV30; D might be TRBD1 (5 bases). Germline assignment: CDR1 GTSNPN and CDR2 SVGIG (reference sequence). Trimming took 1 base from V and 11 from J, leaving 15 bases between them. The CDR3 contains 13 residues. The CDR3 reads CAWSALVDKTQHF. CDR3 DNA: TGTGCCTGGAGTGCCCTCGTGGACAAGACCCAGCATTTT.

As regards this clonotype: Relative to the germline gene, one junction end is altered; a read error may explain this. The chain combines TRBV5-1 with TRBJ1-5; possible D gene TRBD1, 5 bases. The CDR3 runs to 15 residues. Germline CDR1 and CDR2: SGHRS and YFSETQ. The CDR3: CASSLAGTDNEPQHF. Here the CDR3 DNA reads TGCGCCAGCAGCTTGGCCGGGACTGACAATGAGCCCCAGCATTTT.

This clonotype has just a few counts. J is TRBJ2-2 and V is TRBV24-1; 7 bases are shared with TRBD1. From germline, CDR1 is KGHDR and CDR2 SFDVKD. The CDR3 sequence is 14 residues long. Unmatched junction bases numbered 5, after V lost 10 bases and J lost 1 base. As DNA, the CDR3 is TGTGCCACGATGGGACAGTTGAACACCGGGGAGCTGTTTTTT. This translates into CATMGQLNTGELFF.

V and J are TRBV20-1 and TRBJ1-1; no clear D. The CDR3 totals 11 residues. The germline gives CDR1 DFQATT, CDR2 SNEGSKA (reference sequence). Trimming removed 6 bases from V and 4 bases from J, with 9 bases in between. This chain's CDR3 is CSASESTEAFF. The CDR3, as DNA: TGCAGTGCGTCAGAGAGCACTGAAGCTTTCTTT.